The clone carrying this T cell receptor (beta chain) was observed many times. The entry originates in a study of response to subunit inactivated influenza vaccine. TCRdb called the RT-PCR reads again in MiXCR, with one record for every CDR3 protein. Counted here are about 170,000 distinct CDR3 sequences, about an eighth occurring once; the ten biggest clones make up 25% to 30%. Trimming shortened V by 5 bases and J by 7 bases, and 12 bases separated the two germline ends. This CDR3 comprises 14 residues. Per germline, CDR1 LNHNV and CDR2 YYDKDF (reference sequence). This same sample was also part of a study on T cells expressing NK-cell markers. That paper adds: Scientists made TCR beta cDNA using 5'RACE template switching with UMIs. In sorted CD3+CD56+NKG2C+, CD3+CD56+NKG2C- and CD3+CD56-NKG2C+ T cells, TCR beta repertoires were obtained. Unclear, still, was the HCMV specificity of the expanded NKG2C+ T cell clones.

The chain links TRBV15 to TRBJ1-6; D perhaps matches TRBD1 (5 bases). The sample consisted of CD8+ T cells sorted from PBMCs, taken approximately 12 days after vaccination. This TCR derives from a man aged 45-65 years who received an inactivated influenza vaccine. This CDR3 reads CATSSQTENSPLHF. CDR3 in DNA: TGTGCCACCAGCTCCCAGACAGAAAATTCACCCCTCCACTTT. Complete variable domain (other parts from reference TRBV15 and TRBJ1-6): DAMVIQNPRYQVTQFGKPVTLSCSQTLNHNVMYWYQQKSSQAPKLLFHYYDKDFNNEADTPDNFQSRRPNTSFCFLDIRSPGLGDTAMYLCATSSQTENSPLHFGNGTRLTVT.